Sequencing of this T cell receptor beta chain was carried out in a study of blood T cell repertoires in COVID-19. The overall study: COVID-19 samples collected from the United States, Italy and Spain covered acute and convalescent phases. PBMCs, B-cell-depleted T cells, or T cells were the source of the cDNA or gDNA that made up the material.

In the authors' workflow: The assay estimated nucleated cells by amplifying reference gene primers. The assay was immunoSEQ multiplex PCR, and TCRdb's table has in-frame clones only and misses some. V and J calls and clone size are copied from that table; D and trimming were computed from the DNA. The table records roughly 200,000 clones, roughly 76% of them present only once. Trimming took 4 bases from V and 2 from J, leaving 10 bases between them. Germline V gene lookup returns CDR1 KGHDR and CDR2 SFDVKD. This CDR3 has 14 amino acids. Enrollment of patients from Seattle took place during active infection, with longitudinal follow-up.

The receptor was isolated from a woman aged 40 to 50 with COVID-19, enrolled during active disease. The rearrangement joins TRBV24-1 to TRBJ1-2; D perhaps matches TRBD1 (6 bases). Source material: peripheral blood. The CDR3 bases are TGTGCCACCAGTGACCCGACAGGAAACTATGGCTACACCTTC. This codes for CATSDPTGNYGYTF.